Reported below is one T cell receptor beta chain. The data were taken from a study of blood T cell repertoires in COVID-19. Study information: COVID-19 samples collected from the United States, Italy and Spain covered acute and convalescent phases. The cDNA or gDNA used as material had been derived from T cells, B-cell-depleted T cells, or PBMCs.

Source study methods: Reference gene primers were amplified, and this amplification served to estimate nucleated cell counts. Only in-frame clones appear in the TCRdb table, and some are missing; sequencing was by immunoSEQ multiplex PCR. V and J calls and clone size come straight from that table; D and trimming were deduced from the DNA. The data hold 55,000 to 80,000 clones, with approximately 88% observed a single time. Germline CDR1 reads MNHEY; CDR2 reads SMNVEV (reference sequence). V trimming: 6 bases; J trimming: 11 bases; junction bases outside the gene matches: 11. The CDR3 is 13 amino acids.

Sequencing was done on a sample of peripheral blood. This sequence originates from a human donor in a cohort sampled during active COVID-19. The genes are TRBV27 and TRBJ1-1; 8 bases match TRBD1. Written as DNA, the CDR3 is TGTGCCAGCAGCGTGACAGGGGCAGGGAGCGCTTTCTTT. Translation: CASSVTGAGSAFF.